This T cell receptor (beta chain) originates from a study of blood T cell repertoires in COVID-19. Study information: Collection of acute and convalescent COVID-19 samples took place in the United States, Italy and Spain. In each case, the material was cDNA or gDNA derived from T cells, B-cell-depleted T cells, or PBMCs.

Between the trimmed V and J ends, which lost 1 base and 2 bases, there was a span of 12 bases. This CDR3 spans 16 amino acids. CDR1 MGHRA and CDR2 YSYEKL come from the germline V gene. Original processing methods: The assay estimated nucleated cells by amplifying reference gene primers. Profiling relied on immunoSEQ multiplex PCR, and the TCRdb table lists in-frame clones only, not all of them. D and trimming were read from the DNA, whereas the V and J calls and clone size are those reported in that table. The table lists about 77,000 clones, 90% of them singletons. The sample consisted of peripheral blood. V usage is TRBV4-1 and J usage is TRBJ1-5; D perhaps matches TRBD1 (6 bases). This clonotype was obtained from a woman of 80 years or more with active or convalescent COVID-19. For the CDR3, the DNA is TGCGCCAGCAGCCAAGTATCAGGGGTGGGCAATCAGCCCCAGCATTTT. The encoded protein is CASSQVSGVGNQPQHF.